Following are 6 T cell receptor beta chains from one sample sequenced in a study of blood T cell repertoires in COVID-19. TCRdb keeps only in-frame clones here, not all; method: immunoSEQ multiplex PCR. This table holds 70,000 or so clones, 88% found once. The sequencing input was peripheral blood. The receptors shown here come from a human donor in a cohort sampled during active COVID-19.

The chain carries TRBV7-2 and TRBJ2-5; 12 nucleotides align to TRBD2. V was clipped by 5 bases and J by 7 bases; unmatched bases: 17. The germline CDR1 and CDR2 sequences are SGHTA and FQGNSA. The CDR3 runs to 18 residues. The CDR3 DNA reads as TGTGCCAGCAGCGCCCGACTAGCGGGAGAGCCCGTGGAAGTGACCCAGTACTTC. It encodes CASSARLAGEPVEVTQYF.

The CDR3 DNA sequence: TGTGCCAGCAGCTTACAGACTAGCGGGAGGGAGACCCAGTACTTC. This codes for CASSLQTSGRETQYF. The chain links TRBV11-2 to TRBJ2-5; 13 nucleotides align to TRBD2. Germline CDR1 SGHAT, CDR2 FQNNGV. The CDR3 sequence is 15 residues long. V shed 2 bases and J 5 bases; nucleotides not matched to a gene: 2.

CDR3: CASGGRTYNYGYTF. CDR3 DNA sequence: TGTGCCAGCGGAGGGAGGACATATAACTATGGCTACACCTTC. This chain joins TRBV28 and TRBJ1-2, with a weak D call TRBD1 (5 bases). Germline V gene data show CDR1 as MDHEN and CDR2 as SYDVKM. The CDR3 sequence is 14 residues long. V lost 8 bases and J lost 1, with 14 bases in between.

The chain combines TRBV5-1 with TRBJ1-2; D remains ambiguous. The V and J ends lost 7 bases and 2 bases respectively, with 12 bases between them. Germline V lookup: CDR1 SGHRS, CDR2 YFSETQ. The length of the CDR3 is 13 residues. CDR3 sequence reads: CASGPEGNYGYTF. CDR3 DNA: TGCGCCAGCGGGCCCGAGGGAAACTATGGCTACACCTTC.

The chain employs TRBV6-5 and TRBJ2-1; D possibly corresponds to TRBD1 (6 bases). Trimming stripped 6 bases from V and 2 bases from J, with 14 bases between. The germline V gene encodes CDR1 MNHEY and CDR2 SVGAGI. The length of the CDR3 is 15 residues. CDR3 protein: CASRGTGSPYNEQFF. CDR3 nucleotide sequence: TGTGCCAGCAGGGGAACAGGGAGCCCCTACAATGAGCAGTTCTTC.

CDR3 in DNA: TGTGCCAGCAGCCAAGCGGGGGGGAACACTGAAGCTTTCTTT. This sequence encodes CASSQAGGNTEAFF. The chain is built from TRBV3-1 (or the pseudogene TRBV3-2) and TRBJ1-1, with TRBD1 as a possible D gene (5 bases). In germline, CDR1 is LGHDT, CDR2 YNNKEL (reference sequence). With 1 base removed from V and 1 base from J, the gap between germline ends came to 7 bases. The CDR3 is 14 amino acids.